One and the same sample provided the 23 T cell receptor beta chains below, sequenced in a study of shared clonotypes between healthy human individuals. TCRdb's copy holds only in-frame clones and misses some; the assay was immunoSEQ multiplex PCR. The sample lists over 950,000 clones; 70% to 85% were seen once. The source material was memory CD4+ T cells from PBMCs. Specified subset: CD45RA-negative fraction. The receptors derive from a man between 18 and 35 years old in good health. Some clones in this sample may be carry-over from other donors' samples.

V and J are TRBV7-3 and TRBJ1-5; the match to TRBD1 covers 7 bases. Germline assignment: CDR1 SGHTA and CDR2 FQGTGA. With 5 bases clipped from V and 0 bases from J, the junction kept 4 bases outside the gene matches. The CDR3 sequence is 15 residues long. The CDR3 region is CASSPGTDSNQPQHF. The CDR3 bases are TGTGCCAGCAGCCCCGGGACAGATAGCAATCAGCCCCAGCATTTT.

The V call is TRBV10-2, the J call TRBJ2-5; no clear D gene. V lost 6 bases to trimming and J lost 2 bases, with 7 bases between them. This CDR3 is built from 12 residues. Germline V CDR1 and CDR2: WSHSY, SAAADI. This CDR3 reads CASRALQETQYF. In DNA form, the CDR3 reads TGCGCCAGCAGGGCCTTACAAGAGACCCAGTACTTC.

Concerning this clone: This sample also contains other DNA sequences that code for the same CDR3. The CDR3 DNA follows: TGCAGCGTTGTCACAGGGGGCTACGAGCAGTACTTC. Translated, it gives CSVVTGGYEQYF. J is TRBJ2-7 and V is TRBV29-1, with 8 bases fitting TRBD1. The germline CDR1 and CDR2 sequences are SQVTM and ANQGSEA. The CDR3 contains 12 residues. V lost 4 bases and J lost 3; bases outside the gene matches: 2.

CDR3 bases: TGTGCCAGCAGCTTGGGGCAGGGCTGGAATGAAAAACTGTTTTTT. Amino acid sequence: CASSLGQGWNEKLFF. V and J are TRBV5-4 and TRBJ1-4, with D tentatively TRBD1 (5 bases). CDR1 is SGHNT, CDR2 YYREEE, per germline (reference sequence). The CDR3 totals 15 residues. Trimming took 0 bases from V and 5 from J, leaving 11 bases between them. The complete variable domain, with remaining parts taken from reference TRBV5-4 and TRBJ1-4, reads ETGVTQSPTHLIKTRGQQVTLRCSSQSGHNTVSWYQQALGQGPQFIFQYYREEENGRGNFPPRFSGLQFPNYSSELNVNALELDDSALYLCASSLGQGWNEKLFFGSGTQLSVL.

The rearrangement links TRBV19 to TRBJ2-1; TRBD1 agrees at 11 bases. Germline V gene data show CDR1 as LNHDA and CDR2 as SQIVND (reference sequence). CDR3 length: 16 amino acids. V trimming: 6 bases; J trimming: 4 bases; junction bases outside the gene matches: 8. The CDR3 DNA reads as TGTGCCAGTAGAACTAGGACAGGGGGCTCTTACAATGAGCAGTTCTTC. The encoded protein is CASRTRTGGSYNEQFF.

CDR3 in amino acids: CASSLPTGYDGANVLTF. The CDR3 DNA sequence: TGCGCCAGCAGCCTACCAACAGGGTACGATGGGGCCAACGTCCTGACTTTC. This chain connects TRBV5-1 to TRBJ2-6; D possibly corresponds to TRBD1 (6 bases). The CDR3 contains 17 residues. V was pared by 4 bases and J by 3 bases, with 17 bases between. CDR1 SGHRS and CDR2 YFSETQ come from the germline V gene.

This chain links TRBV19 with TRBJ1-2, with D perhaps matching TRBD1 (6 bases). Germline CDR1 LNHDA, CDR2 SQIVND (reference sequence). Trimming removed 6 bases from V and 4 bases from J, with 24 bases in between. The CDR3 contains 17 residues. The CDR3 DNA reads TGTGCCAGTAGGAACCTAACAGGGAAGGGTTGGATCTATGGCTACACCTTC. Its protein is CASRNLTGKGWIYGYTF. Complete variable domain (other parts from reference TRBV19 and TRBJ1-2): DGGITQSPKYLFRKEGQNVTLSCEQNLNHDAMYWYRQDPGQGLRLIYYSQIVNDFQKGDIAEGYSVSREKKESFPLTVTSAQKNPTAFYLCASRNLTGKGWIYGYTFGSGTRLTVV.

The CDR3 reads CATNRDYLHEQFF. As DNA, the CDR3 is TGTGCCACCAACCGGGACTATCTGCATGAGCAGTTCTTC. The chain is built from TRBV10-3 and TRBJ2-1; TRBD2 matches 7 bases. The germline CDR1 and CDR2 sequences are ENHRY and SYGVKD. V was clipped by 10 bases and J by 8 bases; unmatched bases: 11. The CDR3 is made up of 13 amino acids.

This chain joins TRBV5-4 and TRBJ2-7, with D possibly being TRBD2 (5 bases). V was cut by 0 bases and J by 6 bases, with 10 bases left in between. Germline V CDR1 and CDR2: SGHNT, YYREEE (reference sequence). The CDR3 consists of 13 residues. The CDR3 spells CASSLASGVEQYF. In nucleotides, the CDR3 is TGTGCCAGCAGCTTGGCGTCCGGGGTCGAGCAGTACTTC.

The chain combines TRBV7-3 with TRBJ1-2; D is uncertain. Trimming took 2 bases from V and 5 from J, leaving 9 bases between them. The CDR3 totals 13 residues. Germline V CDR1 and CDR2: SGHTA, FQGTGA. Here the CDR3 DNA reads TGTGCCAGCAGCTTAGGGCGGGGATATGGCTACACCTTC. Translated: CASSLGRGYGYTF. The full variable domain, rest sourced from reference TRBV7-3 and TRBJ1-2, is GAGVSQTPSNKVTEKGKYVELRCDPISGHTALYWYRQSLGQGPEFLIYFQGTGAADDSGLPNDRFFAVRPEGSVSTLKIQRTERGDSAVYLCASSLGRGYGYTFGSGTRLTVV.

This clone was found once. Other nucleotide sequences in the sample specify the same CDR3. The chain couples TRBV29-1 to TRBJ2-5; 12 bases match TRBD2. Germline loops: CDR1 SQVTM, CDR2 ANQGSEA. The CDR3 loop spans 14 amino acids. J gave up 5 bases and V 3 bases, and 4 bases lay outside the gene matches. The CDR3 reads CSVDRLAGGETQYF. CDR3 bases: TGCAGCGTTGATAGGCTAGCGGGAGGGGAGACCCAGTACTTC.

The chain links TRBV6-6 to TRBJ2-2; D is undetermined. The CDR3 contains 14 residues. Trimming left V 7 bases short and J 8 bases short, with 17 bases between. CDR1 is MNHNY, CDR2 SVGAGI, per germline (reference sequence). CDR3: CASNPLGDLGELFF. The CDR3 DNA follows: TGTGCCAGCAACCCCTTAGGTGACCTGGGGGAGCTGTTTTTT.

V is TRBV29-1 and J is TRBJ1-1; D may be TRBD1 (6 bases). V lost 1 base, J lost 3 bases, and 12 bases lay in between. The CDR3 is made up of 14 amino acids. Germline V gene data show CDR1 as SQVTM and CDR2 as ANQGSEA. The CDR3 region has the DNA TGCAGCGTTGAAGCGCTTACAGGGTACACTGAAGCTTTCTTT. Translation: CSVEALTGYTEAFF.

V and J are TRBV6-1 and TRBJ2-5; D possibly corresponds to TRBD2 (5 bases). The CDR3 sequence is 14 residues long. V shed 2 bases and J shed 1 base, with 8 bases lying between them. Germline V gene sequence: CDR1 MNHNS, CDR2 SASEGT. The CDR3 sequence: CASSETRAQETQYF. CDR3 in DNA: TGTGCCAGCAGTGAAACTAGGGCCCAAGAGACCCAGTACTTC.

The chain uses TRBV18 and TRBJ2-3, with 12 bases that match TRBD2. Trimming removed 2 bases from V and 1 base from J; junction bases left unmatched: 13. This CDR3 is built from 20 residues. CDR1 and CDR2 (germline): KGHSH, LQKENI. The CDR3 bases are TGTGCCAGCTCACCAGGGAGGGCTAGCGGGAGGGCCGGCGGCACAGATACGCAGTATTTT. Protein product: CASSPGRASGRAGGTDTQYF.

The chain carries TRBV4-2 and TRBJ2-1; TRBD2 matches at 7 bases. The CDR3 spans 17 residues. Germline V gene sequence: CDR1 LGHNA, CDR2 YNFKEQ. The J segment lost 1 base and the V segment lost 1 base, leaving 7 bases of the junction unmatched. The CDR3 coding sequence is TGTGCCAGCAGCCAAGTGTACCGGGGGGAGTCCTACAATGAGCAGTTCTTC. It yields the protein CASSQVYRGESYNEQFF.

The CDR3, as DNA: TGTGCCATCAAACCGGGGGCGGAGAACACTGAAGCTTTCTTT. Encoded protein: CAIKPGAENTEAFF. The chain recombines TRBV10-3 with TRBJ1-1; tentative D call: TRBD1 (6 bases). This CDR3 has 14 amino acids. Germline CDR1 reads ENHRY; CDR2 reads SYGVKD. Trimming took off 7 bases at V and 1 base at J, with 13 bases between the two ends.

The rearrangement uses TRBV9 and TRBJ1-2; the D gene is possibly TRBD1 (6 bases). Germline V gene sequence: CDR1 SGDLS, CDR2 YYNGEE. Trimming took 5 bases from V and 1 from J, leaving 15 bases between them. The CDR3 is 15 residues long. The CDR3 sequence is CASSNRENINYGYTF. As DNA, the CDR3 is TGTGCCAGCAGTAACAGGGAAAATATTAACTATGGCTACACCTTC.

This clone was counted a single time. The chain carries TRBV11-2 and TRBJ2-3; D uncertain. Trimming removed 0 bases at V and 4 bases at J, with 8 bases between. Germline CDR1 is SGHAT and CDR2 is FQNNGV. CDR3 length: 14 amino acids. Here the CDR3 reads CASSLDRSPDTQYF. In nucleotides, the CDR3 is TGTGCCAGCAGCTTAGACCGCTCCCCAGATACGCAGTATTTT.

The rearrangement uses TRBV2 and TRBJ1-1; possibly TRBD1 for D (6 bases). Germline-derived CDR1 and CDR2 are SNHLY and FYNNEI. The CDR3 extends over 13 amino acids. Trimming cost V 6 bases and J 4 bases, with 12 bases left between them. The CDR3 DNA reads TGTGCCAGCAGCCCACAGGGTTTCACTGAAGCTTTCTTT. Translating it yields CASSPQGFTEAFF.

This clone has ten or more counts. V is TRBV11-2 and J is TRBJ1-2; the match to TRBD1 covers 7 bases. This CDR3 comprises 15 residues. Germline lookup yields CDR1 SGHAT and CDR2 FQNNGV. Unmatched junction bases numbered 7, after V lost 5 bases and J lost 1 base. The DNA of the CDR3 is TGTGCCAGCAGCCCAGGGGGGACAGATAACTATGGCTACACCTTC. Its translation: CASSPGGTDNYGYTF.

This clone was seen a handful of times. The rearrangement uses TRBV2 and TRBJ1-5; the match to TRBD1 covers 7 bases. Trimming at V came to 4 bases and at J to 4 bases, leaving 7 bases not matched to a gene. Looked up from germline, CDR1 is SNHLY and CDR2 is FYNNEI. The CDR3 sequence is 15 residues long. CDR3 sequence: CASSVFGTANQPQHF. DNA for the CDR3: TGTGCCAGCAGTGTTTTCGGGACAGCTAATCAGCCCCAGCATTTT.

This clone was detected a few times. This chain joins TRBV10-3 and TRBJ2-7, with 10 nucleotides matching TRBD1. CDR3 length: 15 amino acids. Germline trimming cut 2 bases from V and 9 bases from J; bases unmatched to any gene: 10. Germline CDR1 and CDR2: ENHRY and SYGVKD. CDR3 protein: CAISEPGQGLTGQYF. DNA of the CDR3: TGTGCCATCAGTGAGCCGGGACAGGGGCTAACGGGGCAGTACTTC.